The present T cell receptor (beta chain) was sequenced within a study of beta chain features in type 1 diabetes (dated by TCRdb to the late 2010s). Background for the entire study: Mean age, gender distribution, total cell number and subset yield did not differ between patients and healthy donors. A total of 100 million to 110 million sorted cells were examined across all samples, and a strong correlation was observed between cell number per subset and RNA yield. In the study, TCRB repertoires of sorted circulating CD4+ T cell subsets from recently diagnosed type 1 diabetes patients were compared with those of matched healthy donors. Regulatory and stem cell-like memory subsets were isolated from only 8 patients and roughly 8 healthy donors, whereas naive and central memory subsets came from all 30 or so donors.

This clone was picked up a small number of times. There is no known antigen for this receptor. Base-call qualities are not available, and no considerably larger clone is one nucleotide away. V and J are truncated by 7 bases and 4 bases respectively, leaving an intervening sequence of 10 bases. From the cysteine up to the phenylalanine, the CDR3 has a length of 12 residues. Only the CDR3 portion is preserved as DNA: 36 bases, with reading frame beginning at the first base. CDR1 and CDR2 are drawn from the germline V gene (reference sequence): LNHDA, SQIVND. Study-wide conclusions, independent of this receptor: PCR may preferentially amplify shorter templates, but because patient and control samples were amplified and corrected together, any resulting skew would affect both groups equally. At VDJ recombination sites, type 1 diabetes patients had fewer insertions and more deleted nucleotides, which implies abnormalities in thymic rearrangement. Sequencing cDNA rather than genomic DNA could over-represent highly expressing activated cells, although activation and CD3 levels did not differ between groups. A moderate but significant shortening of TCRB CDR3 length was observed in type 1 diabetes patients in all four CD4+ subsets. Only small numbers of individuals were included in the HLA sub-analyses, which left unresolved whether HLA type had any influence on TCRB rearrangement. Naive, central memory and regulatory TCRB repertoires appeared to be more alike among patients than among healthy donors.

The entire isolated RNA was reverse transcribed using the High Capacity cDNA Reverse Transcription Kit, and thus expressed TCRB transcripts were sequenced. Deep immunoSEQ sequencing was applied to naive, central memory and regulatory T cell samples, giving an average of roughly 3.6 million total reads per sample. Sorted cells were lysed in RLT buffer, and RNA was extracted using DNase-treated RNeasy Micro or Mini kits according to cell number. To prevent cross-contamination, each cell subset was processed individually, whereas patient and healthy donor samples were processed jointly. Using the immunoSEQ multiplex PCR, TCRB sequences were amplified from cDNA into 87-bp fragments spanning the CDR3 region. Sequencing of the amplicons was done on the Illumina HiSeq platform. On the study's bioinformatics: PCR bias was computationally corrected using synthetic template baselines, reads within Hamming distance 2 were collapsed, and singletons that could not be merged were discarded. By aligning reads against IMGT, V, D and J genes, CDR3 length, and insertions or deletions at six rearrangement sites were assigned. Within each subset, clonotype counts were normalized to sorted cell number, and only after that were true diversity and Gini coefficients computed with the tcR R package. Repertoire sharing was quantified using the overlap coefficient calculated on TCRB nucleotide sequences. TCRdb re-hosts the immuneACCESS table, in-frame sequences only. Its copies lack some clones; in the studies checked, an unresolved V gene accounts for under half of them, and the cause for the rest is not known. For V, J and clone size, that table is used; D and trimming come from the DNA. The sample table holds 120,000 to 150,000 clones, of which roughly 7.2% were seen once. 1.4% of the sample is taken by the ten largest.

Each donor gave one peripheral blood draw, about 110 mL on average, collected into heparinised tubes. Naive, central memory, regulatory and stem cell-like memory CD4+ T cells were sorted on a BD FACSAria II using a panel including CD45RO, CCR7, CD25, CD127, CD95 and CD27. Every sorted population had a purity above 98%. PBMCs were isolated immediately by Lymphoprep density gradient centrifugation and stained directly without culture. Samples were stained and sorted in pairs, with one healthy donor and one patient per experiment, so that batch effects were minimized. The V and J segments used are TRBV19 and TRBJ1-1, and the D gene may be TRBD1, 6 bases matching. The sequence came from a woman younger than 45 in good health. The sample consisted of central memory CD4+ T cells from blood. DNA sequence: TGTGCCAGTAAACAGGGCTCCACTGAAGCTTTCTTT. This is translated as CASKQGSTEAFF. Here the CDR3 is joined to the reference TRBV19 and TRBJ1-1 genes, and the full variable domain is: DGGITQSPKYLFRKEGQNVTLSCEQNLNHDAMYWYRQDPGQGLRLIYYSQIVNDFQKGDIAEGYSVSREKKESFPLTVTSAQKNPTAFYLCASKQGSTEAFFGQGTRLTVV.